Listed here are 5 T cell receptor beta chains from one sample, sequenced in a study of T-cell memory formation after mild COVID-19. Using its own MiXCR run on the 5' RACE reads, TCRdb lists one record per CDR3 protein. The data hold about 390,000 distinct CDR3 sequences, with around a fifth observed a single time. The material sequenced was PBMCs or a T cell subset sorted from them (not recorded which). The receptors derive from an adult woman who had mild COVID-19 (a few samples of this study predate the infection). Cell type and time point are not known.

In nucleotides, the CDR3 is TGTGCCAGCAGCTTATCGGGCGTAGGGAAGGGGTCACCCCTCCACTTT. Residues: CASSLSGVGKGSPLHF. V gene TRBV7-6 combines with J gene TRBJ1-6; perhaps TRBD1 as D (5 bases). Germline assignment: CDR1 SGHVS and CDR2 FNYEAQ. The ends were cut back, 2 bases at V and 10 bases at J, with 18 bases in the middle. This CDR3 comprises 16 residues.

The chain employs TRBV5-5 and TRBJ2-7; D might be TRBD1 (6 bases). The CDR3 is made up of 14 amino acids. CDR1 is SGHKS and CDR2 is YYEKEE in the germline V gene (reference sequence). Trimming took off 2 bases at V and 2 bases at J, with 11 bases between the two ends. The CDR3 bases are TGTGCCAGCAGCTTACAGGGACCGACCTACGAGCAGTACTTC. This encodes CASSLQGPTYEQYF.

The chain joins TRBV7-2 to TRBJ2-7; D not resolved. Trimming took 4 bases from V and 4 from J, leaving 11 bases between them. Germline V lookup: CDR1 SGHTA, CDR2 FQGNSA. The CDR3 has 13 amino acids. The CDR3 loop is CASSYQDGYEQYF. In DNA form, the CDR3 reads TGTGCCAGCAGCTACCAGGACGGTTACGAGCAGTACTTC.

The rearrangement links TRBV11-2 to TRBJ1-1; the D gene is possibly TRBD1 (6 bases). The CDR3 runs to 14 residues. V was cut by 2 bases and J by 6 bases, with 13 bases left in between. Germline V gene sequence: CDR1 SGHAT, CDR2 FQNNGV. CDR3 in DNA: TGTGCCAGCAGCTTATTCTCCGGGGGCCCTGAAGCTTTCTTT. It is translated as CASSLFSGGPEAFF. Drawing the rest from reference TRBV11-2 and TRBJ1-1, the complete variable domain is EAGVAQSPRYKIIEKRQSVAFWCNPISGHATLYWYQQILGQGPKLLIQFQNNGVVDDSQLPKDRFSAERLKGVDSTLKIQPAKLEDSAVYLCASSLFSGGPEAFFGQGTRLTVV.

The V and J genes are TRBV28 and TRBJ2-7; 9 nucleotides line up with TRBD2. Looked up from germline, CDR1 is MDHEN and CDR2 is SYDVKM. The CDR3 consists of 16 residues. J gave up 6 bases and V 4 bases, and 13 bases lay outside the gene matches. The CDR3 loop is CASSSYFELAGVEQYF. The CDR3 DNA is TGTGCCAGCAGTTCCTACTTCGAGTTAGCGGGAGTCGAGCAGTACTTC.